The TCR beta chain under discussion was sequenced for a study of control samples from healthy donors and cancer patients. The table lists this clone with a few counts. Method: immunoSEQ multiplex PCR; TCRdb's copy keeps in-frame clones and lacks some. This sample has under 200,000 clones, with about 94% found just once. The V gene lost 5 bases and the J gene lost 4 bases, with 6 bases spanning the gap. CDR1 and CDR2 from the germline V gene are SEHNR and FQNEAQ (reference sequence). The CDR3 runs to 11 residues. The V and J genes are TRBV7-9 and TRBJ2-7, with D hard to call. This receptor was identified in a middle-aged woman in good health. The specimen sequenced was blood. The DNA for the CDR3 is TGTGCCAGCAGCCATTCGTACGAGCAGTACTTC. Protein: CASSHSYEQYF.